A selection of T cell receptor beta chains follows, all from one sample in a study of blood T cell repertoires in COVID-19. Clones were sequenced by immunoSEQ multiplex PCR, and TCRdb holds only the in-frame ones, with some missing. This table has about 210,000 clones, about 87% appearing once. The sequencing input was PBMCs or T cells enriched from blood (not recorded which). The source is a young man who had recovered from COVID-19. The CDR3 runs from the conserved cysteine through the conserved F or W. D genes are given only for firm matches. Some rows have no size entry. The others give once, few or many, or a class for an expanded clone.

>TRBJ2-7|TRBV4-3|.|TRBD1
CASSQEVEGQGAEEQYF
TGCGCCAGCAGCCAAGAGGTCGAAGGGCAGGGGGCGGAAGAGCAGTACTTC
>TRBJ1-1|TRBV7-9|.|.
CASSRTVGATEAFF
TGTGCCAGCAGCCGTACAGTTGGCGCCACTGAAGCTTTCTTT
>TRBJ1-5|TRBV6-6|.|.
CASSSTVSNQPQHF
TGTGCCAGCAGTTCGACAGTTAGCAATCAGCCCCAGCATTTT
>TRBJ1-1|TRBV28|few|.
CASRWGVYLNTEAFF
TGTGCCAGCAGGTGGGGGGTTTACTTGAACACTGAAGCTTTCTTT
>TRBJ1-1|TRBV2|.|.
CASRAGSMNTEAFF
TGTGCCAGCAGGGCAGGGTCCATGAACACTGAAGCTTTCTTT
>TRBJ1-2|TRBV28|.|.
CASSPVEGSRYGYTF
TGTGCCAGCTCCCCGGTTGAAGGGAGTCGCTATGGCTACACCTTC
>TRBJ1-6|TRBV4-1|few|.
CASSQVQGHNSPLHF
TGCGCCAGCAGCCAAGTGCAGGGCCATAATTCACCCCTCCACTTT
>TRBJ1-5|TRBV2|once|TRBD1
CASRGQSNQPQHF
TGTGCCAGCCGGGGACAGAGCAATCAGCCCCAGCATTTT
>TRBJ1-1|TRBV5-5|.|.
CASSLYGGDVEAFF
TGTGCCAGCAGCTTGTACGGGGGTGATGTTGAAGCTTTCTTT
>TRBJ2-1|TRBV9|.|TRBD1
CASSVVTGQGMIDEQFF
TGTGCCAGCAGCGTAGTAACAGGACAGGGGATGATCGATGAGCAGTTCTTC
>TRBJ1-2|TRBV5-1|.|TRBD1
CASSLGGNPYGYTF
TGCGCCAGCAGCTTAGGGGGCAACCCCTATGGCTACACCTTC
>TRBJ2-1|TRBV5-8|.|.
CASSLGAASYNEQFF
TGTGCCAGCAGTCTGGGGGCGGCCTCCTACAATGAGCAGTTCTTC
>TRBJ1-1|TRBV7-9|.|TRBD1
CASSPGPGQGPEAFF
TGTGCCAGCAGCCCAGGACCGGGACAGGGGCCTGAAGCTTTCTTT
>TRBJ2-7|TRBV18|few|.
CASSPRSESGEQYF
TGTGCCAGCTCCCCCCGATCGGAGTCTGGCGAGCAGTACTTC
>TRBJ2-7|TRBV19|.|TRBD1
CASSLSGQGYEQYF
TGTGCCAGTAGCCTGTCCGGACAGGGGTACGAGCAGTACTTC